The clone carrying this T cell receptor (beta chain) was detected ten times or more. This record comes from a study of early T cells in non-severe SARS-CoV-2 infection. The CDR3 is 15 residues long. CDR1 and CDR2 (germline): SGDLS, YYNGEE. Losses at the gene ends were 5 bases for V and 4 bases for J; bases not matched to a gene: 11. Unique molecular identifier tags were affixed to discrete cDNA molecules. MiXCR was run by TCRdb on the 5' RACE reads, yielding one entry per CDR3 protein. The sample has nearly 70,000 distinct CDR3 sequences, 3.5% to 6% seen once; the top ten hold roughly 3.9%. The TCR was taken from an adult who was a healthcare worker with PCR-confirmed SARS-CoV-2 infection or an uninfected control (not recorded which). The donor label of this sample is uncertain. The gene calls are TRBV9 and TRBJ1-2; TRBD1 agrees at 7 bases. The sequencing here drew on whole blood, taken at baseline. CDR3 nucleotide sequence: TGTGCCAGCAGGCCTGGACAGGCCCCTAGCTATGGCTACACCTTC. Protein sequence: CASRPGQAPSYGYTF. Filled out from reference TRBV9 and TRBJ1-2, the complete variable domain reads DSGVTQTPKHLITATGQRVTLRCSPRSGDLSVYWYQQSLDQGLQFLIQYYNGEERAKGNILERFSAQQFPDLHSELNLSSLELGDSALYFCASRPGQAPSYGYTFGSGTRLTVV.